These 5 T cell receptor beta chains share one sample of origin, sequenced in a study of T cell repertoires in cytomegalovirus infection. TCRdb independently ran MiXCR on the reads; one entry per CDR3 protein. Seen here are roughly 760,000 distinct CDR3 sequences, under 40% observed once, and the top ten hold roughly 2.8%. Sequencing was done on a sample of PBMCs. These receptors all come from a human donor in good health (CMV status not recorded). Some clones in this sample may be carry-over from other donors' samples.

This chain joins TRBV20-1 and TRBJ1-1; D is ambiguous. The CDR3 runs 13 residues. Germline assignment: CDR1 DFQATT and CDR2 SNEGSKA (reference sequence). Trimming stripped 2 bases from V and 0 bases from J, with 7 bases between. CDR3 amino acids: CSARIHLNTEAFF. The CDR3 DNA sequence: TGCAGTGCTAGAATTCACCTGAACACTGAAGCTTTCTTT.

J is TRBJ2-7 and V is TRBV7-8; possible D gene TRBD1, 5 bases. With 2 bases removed from V and 6 bases from J, the gap between germline ends came to 17 bases. The CDR3 consists of 15 residues. Looked up from germline, CDR1 is SGHVS and CDR2 is FQNEAQ. The CDR3 region is CASSLQGAGMLEQYF. The CDR3, as DNA: TGTGCCAGCAGCTTACAAGGGGCTGGGATGCTCGAGCAGTACTTC. Based on the CDR3 plus reference TRBV7-8 and TRBJ2-7, the full variable domain is GAGVSQSPRYKVAKRGQDVALRCDPISGHVSLFWYQQALGQGPEFLTYFQNEAQLDKSGLPSDRFFAERPEGSVSTLKIQRTQQEDSAVYLCASSLQGAGMLEQYFGPGTRLTVT.

The chain uses TRBV19 and TRBJ1-5; D ambiguous. The CDR3 sequence is 14 residues long. V was shortened by 8 bases and J by 5 bases, with 16 bases between the two germline ends. Germline CDR1 LNHDA, CDR2 SQIVND (reference sequence). The CDR3 sequence: CASGKVLRDQPQHF. CDR3 in DNA: TGTGCCAGTGGCAAAGTACTAAGGGATCAGCCCCAGCATTTT.

This clonotype was counted once. This chain links TRBV28 with TRBJ1-1, with D perhaps matching TRBD1 (5 bases). CDR3 size: 17 residues. Trimming removed 4 bases at V and 1 base at J, with 19 bases between. Per germline, CDR1 MDHEN and CDR2 SYDVKM. Here the CDR3 DNA reads TGTGCCAGCAGTTCCCCTCAAGGGGCCAAGGGGAACACTGAAGCTTTCTTT. It yields the protein CASSSPQGAKGNTEAFF.

There are a few counts of this clonotype. This chain links TRBV7-9 with TRBJ2-4; weak D call: TRBD2 (5 bases). Trimming took 2 bases from V and 0 from J, leaving 11 bases between them. The CDR3 is 16 residues long. Germline CDR1 and CDR2: SEHNR and FQNEAQ (reference sequence). DNA for the CDR3: TGTGCCAGCAGCTTAAGATCGGCGGGAGCCAAAAACATTCAGTACTTC. Its protein is CASSLRSAGAKNIQYF.